The clone carrying this T cell receptor (beta chain) was seen a handful of times. Its matching antigen is unknown. These data originate in a study of CD8+ T cells in alopecia areata. Study-wide results and caveats: The study also sequences resident alphabeta T cells of normal skin in scalp samples.

The treatment is: oral pan-JAK inhibitor, 5-10 mg twice daily. RNA was isolated and reverse transcribed to cDNA, the sequencing template. Some clones are missing from TCRdb's copy, which holds only in-frame ones; the method was immunoSEQ multiplex PCR. Counted here are 150,000 to 200,000 clones, approximately 56% occurring once; the ten biggest clones make up about 3.5%. J gave up 3 bases and V 1 base, and 15 bases lay outside the gene matches. The CDR3 is 20 residues long. CDR1 is MGHRA, CDR2 YSYEKL, per germline. The chain joins TRBV4-1 to TRBJ2-6; 7 nucleotides match TRBD2. The sequence came from a human donor with alopecia areata. The sample was CD4+ T cells sorted from blood, taken at week 4, from a patient treated with tofacitinib. Here the CDR3 DNA reads TGCGCCAGCAGCCAAGTACGGGGAGCGGGGCTTTCCGATGGGGCCAACGTCCTGACTTTC. This gives the protein CASSQVRGAGLSDGANVLTF.